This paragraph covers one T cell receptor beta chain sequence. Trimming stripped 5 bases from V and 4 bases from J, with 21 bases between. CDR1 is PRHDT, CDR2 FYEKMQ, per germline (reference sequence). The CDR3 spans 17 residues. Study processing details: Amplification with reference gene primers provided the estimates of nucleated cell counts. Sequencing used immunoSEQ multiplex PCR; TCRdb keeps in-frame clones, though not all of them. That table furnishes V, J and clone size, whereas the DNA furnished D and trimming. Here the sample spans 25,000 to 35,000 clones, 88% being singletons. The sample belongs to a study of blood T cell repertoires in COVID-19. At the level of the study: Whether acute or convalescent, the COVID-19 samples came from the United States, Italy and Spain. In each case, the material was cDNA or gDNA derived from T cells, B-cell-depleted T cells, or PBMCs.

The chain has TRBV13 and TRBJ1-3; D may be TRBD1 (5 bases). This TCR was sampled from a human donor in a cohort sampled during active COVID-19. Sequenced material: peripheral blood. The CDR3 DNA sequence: TGTGCCAGCAGCATTAGGAGGGGTAGACTATCGGGAAACACCATATATTTT. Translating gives CASSIRRGRLSGNTIYF. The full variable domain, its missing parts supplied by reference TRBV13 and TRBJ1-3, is AAGVIQSPRHLIKEKRETATLKCYPIPRHDTVYWYQQGPGQDPQFLISFYEKMQSDKGSIPDRFSAQQFSDYHSELNMSSLELGDSALYFCASSIRRGRLSGNTIYFGEGSWLTVV.